A single sample is the source of the 18 T cell receptor beta chains below, sequenced in a study of cytomegalovirus exposure and HLA in healthy donors. Use of 60 Vbeta and 13 Jbeta primers characterized the PCR. Repertoires were generated with immunoSEQ multiplex PCR, while TCRdb's copy carries only in-frame clones and drops some. Counted here are 120,000 to 150,000 clones, approximately 80% occurring once; the ten biggest clones make up 4.3%. The sequenced material came from PBMCs. The receptors were gathered from a woman aged 40-49 years in good health and CMV-seropositive.

The rearrangement uses TRBV4-3 and TRBJ1-4; a possible D gene is TRBD1 (6 bases). Germline values: CDR1 LGHNA, CDR2 YSLEER. The CDR3 extends over 16 amino acids. V gave up 0 bases and J gave up 6 bases, with 14 bases separating them. CDR3 residues: CASSQEGQGQDEKLFF. The CDR3 DNA reads as TGCGCCAGCAGCCAAGAGGGGCAGGGACAAGATGAAAAACTGTTTTTT.

The chain carries TRBV28 and TRBJ2-6, with D tentatively TRBD2 (6 bases). The CDR3 extends over 16 amino acids. V was clipped by 7 bases and J by 1 base, with 14 bases between them. Germline V lookup: CDR1 MDHEN, CDR2 SYDVKM. The CDR3 nucleotides are TGTGCCAGCACCCCAAGCCGGGGGTCTGGGGCCAACGTCCTGACTTTC. Protein sequence: CASTPSRGSGANVLTF.

The chain combines TRBV9 with TRBJ2-1; 10 bases fit TRBD2. Trimming removed 2 bases from V and 8 bases from J; junction bases left unmatched: 4. The CDR3 has 14 amino acids. Germline V lookup: CDR1 SGDLS, CDR2 YYNGEE. CDR3 region: CASSVASGSDEQFF. In nucleotides, the CDR3 is TGTGCCAGCAGCGTGGCTAGCGGGAGCGATGAGCAGTTCTTC.

The chain combines TRBV7-2 with TRBJ2-1; tentatively, D is TRBD2 (5 bases). The CDR3 is made up of 15 amino acids. The germline V and J ends were trimmed by 1 base and 2 bases, with 9 bases remaining between them. The germline gives CDR1 SGHTA, CDR2 FQGNSA. Written as DNA, the CDR3 is TGTGCCAGCAGCTTAGGAGGGAAGCCCTACAATGAGCAGTTCTTC. The encoded protein is CASSLGGKPYNEQFF.

This clone is judged medium-sized. This sequence joins TRBV27 and TRBJ2-2, with D hard to call. The CDR3 has 12 amino acids. V gave up 7 bases and J gave up 7 bases, with 10 bases separating them. Germline CDR1 is MNHEY and CDR2 is SMNVEV (reference sequence). The CDR3 here is CASKAELGELFF. The CDR3 region has the DNA TGTGCCAGCAAGGCGGAGCTCGGGGAGCTGTTTTTT.

This chain uses TRBV10-3 with TRBJ2-7; 9 nucleotides match TRBD1. The CDR3 is made up of 14 amino acids. V trimming: 6 bases; J trimming: 5 bases; junction bases outside the gene matches: 8. Germline V gene lookup returns CDR1 ENHRY and CDR2 SYGVKD. CDR3 sequence: CAISRDRVLNEQYF. The CDR3 bases are TGTGCCATCAGCAGGGACAGGGTGCTCAACGAGCAGTACTTC.

Ten or more counts support this clone. The chain joins TRBV4-2 to TRBJ2-7; a weak D match, TRBD1 (6 bases). CDR3 size: 14 residues. Germline assignment: CDR1 LGHNA and CDR2 YNFKEQ. Trimming took off 1 base at V and 4 bases at J, with 11 bases between the two ends. CDR3 in DNA: TGTGCCAGCAGCCAAGGGTCAGGGGATTACGAGCAGTACTTC. The encoded protein is CASSQGSGDYEQYF.

The chain recombines TRBV5-4 with TRBJ2-2; TRBD2 agrees at 10 bases. Germline V gene sequence: CDR1 SGHNT, CDR2 YYREEE (reference sequence). There are 16 residues in the CDR3. The ends lost 4 bases at V and 6 bases at J; junction bases unmatched: 9. Here the CDR3 reads CASSVLSSGGAGELFF. CDR3 coding DNA: TGTGCCAGCAGCGTCCTCTCGAGCGGGGGGGCCGGGGAGCTGTTTTTT.

The rearrangement links TRBV15 to TRBJ2-6; TRBD2 matches at 14 bases. Unmatched junction bases numbered 3, after V lost 0 bases and J lost 2 bases. The germline gives CDR1 LNHNV, CDR2 YYDKDF (reference sequence). This CDR3 comprises 19 residues. CDR3 amino acids: CATSRDRTSGRPGANVLTF. Here the CDR3 DNA reads TGTGCCACCAGCAGAGATCGGACTAGCGGGAGGCCTGGGGCCAACGTCCTGACTTTC. Based on the CDR3 plus reference TRBV15 and TRBJ2-6, the full variable domain is DAMVIQNPRYQVTQFGKPVTLSCSQTLNHNVMYWYQQKSSQAPKLLFHYYDKDFNNEADTPDNFQSRRPNTSFCFLDIRSPGLGDTAMYLCATSRDRTSGRPGANVLTFGAGSRLTVL.

This clone was observed a single time. V gene TRBV11-2 combines with J gene TRBJ2-5; TRBD2 agrees at 7 bases. With V trimmed by 2 bases and J by 2 bases, 2 bases remained unmatched. The germline gives CDR1 SGHAT, CDR2 FQNNGV. This CDR3 contains 14 residues. CDR3 loop: CASSLQGGQETQYF. The CDR3 coding sequence is TGTGCCAGCAGCTTACAGGGAGGGCAAGAGACCCAGTACTTC.

This clone has more than one count but fewer than ten. The chain joins TRBV5-1 to TRBJ2-1; 11 positions match TRBD2. V gave up 4 bases and J gave up 7 bases; unmatched junction bases: 7. The CDR3 is 15 residues long. Germline V lookup: CDR1 SGHRS, CDR2 YFSETQ. In nucleotides, the CDR3 is TGCGCCAGCAGCCTTAGCGGGGGGGCCGCGAATGAGCAGTTCTTC. This encodes CASSLSGGAANEQFF.

This chain links TRBV2 with TRBJ1-2, with D tentatively TRBD1 (5 bases). Germline CDR1 SNHLY, CDR2 FYNNEI. The germline V and J ends were trimmed by 5 bases and 9 bases, with 13 bases remaining between them. CDR3 length: 12 amino acids. CDR3 nucleotide sequence: TGTGCCAGCAGTACCGGGACTTCCAGCTACACCTTC. It codes for CASSTGTSSYTF.

This chain links TRBV18 with TRBJ1-1; D call uncertain. The CDR3 has 14 amino acids. Germline V lookup: CDR1 KGHSH, CDR2 LQKENI. Trimming took off 2 bases at V and 1 base at J, with 8 bases between the two ends. CDR3 DNA sequence: TGTGCCAGCTCACCAAATTCCGGGAACACTGAAGCTTTCTTT. The encoded protein is CASSPNSGNTEAFF.

The chain carries TRBV7-9 and TRBJ2-7, with TRBD1 identical over 11 bases. V shed 5 bases and J 6 bases; nucleotides not matched to a gene: 9. Germline V gene lookup returns CDR1 SEHNR and CDR2 FQNEAQ (reference sequence). The CDR3 has 15 residues. CDR3 residues: CASSPQSGTGGEQYF. The CDR3 DNA follows: TGTGCCAGCAGCCCCCAGTCCGGGACAGGGGGCGAGCAGTACTTC.

The V call is TRBV6-1, the J call TRBJ2-7, with 7 bases lining up with TRBD2. J lost 3 bases, V lost 7 bases, and 6 bases had no gene match. CDR3 length: 13 residues. CDR1 is MNHNS and CDR2 is SASEGT in the germline V gene. The CDR3 loop is CASNRDYLYEQYF. The CDR3 region has the DNA TGTGCCAGCAACCGGGACTACCTCTACGAGCAGTACTTC.

The chain couples TRBV7-2 to TRBJ2-5, with D uncertain. Trimming pared 4 bases from V and 2 bases from J, leaving 14 bases between. This CDR3 spans 15 amino acids. The V gene's germline CDR1 is SGHTA and CDR2 FQGNSA. CDR3 region: CASSSRPAAQETQYF. In DNA form, the CDR3 reads TGTGCCAGCAGCTCGAGGCCCGCCGCTCAAGAGACCCAGTACTTC.

The chain combines TRBV19 with TRBJ2-3; TRBD2 aligns across 10 bases. The ends lost 5 bases at V and 6 bases at J; junction bases unmatched: 8. CDR1 and CDR2 (germline): LNHDA, SQIVND (reference sequence). This CDR3 has 15 residues. The CDR3 bases are TGTGCCAGTAGTCTGCTAGCGGGAGTTGGCGATACGCAGTATTTT. Its protein product is CASSLLAGVGDTQYF.

V and J are TRBV6-5 and TRBJ2-2; 12 bases fit TRBD2. The CDR3 is made up of 15 amino acids. CDR1 and CDR2 (germline): MNHEY, SVGAGI. The V and J ends lost 6 bases and 6 bases, in that order; junction bases with no gene match: 5. CDR3 in DNA: TGTGCCAGCAGGAGACTAGCGGGGGCCCCCGGGGAGCTGTTTTTT. This sequence encodes CASRRLAGAPGELFF.